This T cell receptor beta chain was sequenced for a study of T cells in Graves' hyperthyroidism and ophthalmopathy. Study-level points and caveats: Expanded thyroid clonotypes (above 0.001) were mostly also found in blood.

This clonotype was seen repeatedly, ten times or more. Its antigen is unidentified. Regions amplified from RNA transcripts were the TCR beta CDR3 regions. Primed by the HTBI set, a first-round RT-PCR was run on the TCR CDR3. MiXCR was run by TCRdb on the multiplex PCR reads, yielding one entry per CDR3 protein. The sample lists some 440,000 distinct CDR3 sequences; around 14% were seen once. It was uncontrolled infection, other autoimmune disease, pregnancy or lactation that excluded patients. Thyroid ultrasound, orbital computed tomography, clinical symptoms, and serum thyroxine and TRAb underpinned diagnoses. Fresh peripheral blood, about 9.6 ml, yielded the PBMCs. The sequenced material came from blood. The TCR originated in a woman aged 18 to 35 with Graves' hyperthyroidism.

The CDR3 DNA sequence: TGTGCCAGCAGCTTCGAGGTGAACTCCTACAATGAGCAGTTCTTC. Amino acid sequence: CASSFEVNSYNEQFF. The gene calls are TRBV5-4 and TRBJ2-1; D is unclear. Germline lookup yields CDR1 SGHNT and CDR2 YYREEE (reference sequence). The CDR3 length is 15 residues. Trimming removed 2 bases at V and 0 bases at J, with 9 bases between.